The present T cell receptor (beta chain) was sequenced within a study of a mutant IDH1 vaccine in newly diagnosed glioma. Study background: Of treated patients, approximately 60% were men and about 38% women, averaging around 42 years. Beforehand, treatment had been radiotherapy, temozolomide, or both; the majority received both. Week 47 marked visit V13, whereas week 35 marked visit V12.

The germline V gene has CDR1 LNHNV and CDR2 YYDKDF (reference sequence). The junction had 4 bases not matched to a gene; V was cut back by 1 base and J by 3 bases. The CDR3 is 16 residues long. Regarding this clone: Its antigen is not known.

TCRdb keeps only in-frame clones here, not all; method: immunoSEQ multiplex PCR. The sample has about 55,000 clones; 84% are singletons. Time point: week 35, safety follow-up. Vaccinated patients received 300 ug of mutant IDH1 20-mer peptide per dose, with topical imiquimod. The donor cohort comprised cases of new WHO grade 3 or 4 IDH1-mutant, ATRX-lost astrocytoma. The rearrangement joins TRBV15 to TRBJ2-1; TRBD1 matches 9 bases. This TCR came from a woman under 30 with glioma. Sequencing was performed on PBMCs, taken from a glioma patient whose treatment included an IDH1 peptide vaccine. As DNA, the CDR3 is TGTGCCACCAGCAGAGGATGGGGACAGGGCTACAATGAGCAGTTCTTC. Translated, it gives CATSRGWGQGYNEQFF. Based on the CDR3 plus reference TRBV15 and TRBJ2-1, the full variable domain is DAMVIQNPRYQVTQFGKPVTLSCSQTLNHNVMYWYQQKSSQAPKLLFHYYDKDFNNEADTPDNFQSRRPNTSFCFLDIRSPGLGDTAMYLCATSRGWGQGYNEQFFGPGTRLTVL.